This TCR beta chain was found in a study of early T cells in non-severe SARS-CoV-2 infection (dated by TCRdb to the early 2020s). Context from the whole study: TCR sequencing used bulk RNA from unsorted whole blood, so alpha and beta chains could not be paired.

The junction shows trimming of 3 bases on V and 1 base on J, and the gene matches do not reach 4 bases of it. For CDR1 and CDR2, the germline V gene (reference sequence) lists SEHNR and FQNEAQ. The CDR3 covers 15 residues, taking in both the cysteine and the phenylalanine. The only DNA kept is the CDR3, 45 bases in frame from the first base. Set within a cohort of healthcare workers in London, UK, this nested case-control study involved weekly PCR testing of nasopharyngeal swabs along with blood sampling. Healthcare workers were recruited during the week of the UK lockdown, between 23 and 31 March 2020, and followed weekly for up to roughly 15 weeks. Details on this clonotype: Its antigen has not been determined. Per-nucleotide qualities are absent, and no much larger clonotype sits a single base away.

Summary of the overall study and its limitations: VDJdb matching was skewed toward anti-spike CD8 responses and likely underestimated virus-specific expansions, missing private and CD4 specificities.

Receptors were amplified or captured by 5' RACE. The instrument given in TCRdb is NextSeq 500. The TCR library protocol attached unique molecular identifiers to individual cDNA molecules to correct for sequencing error and PCR bias. TCR alpha and beta chains were both sequenced, and the abundances of alpha and beta sequences in each sample were closely correlated with each other. The study's processing was this. Decombinator V4 was used to annotate the V gene, J gene and CDR3 of the TCR sequences. Expanded TCRs were defined as changing significantly between any two time points under a Poisson model with p below 0.0001. TCR abundances were normalised to the total number of TCRs sequenced in each sample and reported as counts per million. MAIT TCRs were defined by TRAV1-2 paired with TRAJ12, TRAJ20 or TRAJ33, and iNKT TCRs by TRAV10 paired with TRAJ18. VDJdb, accessed on 1 November 2021, was searched for TCRs annotated for CMV, EBV and SARS-CoV-2, and TCRs annotated for more than one antigen were excluded. TCRdb itself trimmed the public reads at Q25 with fastp, ran MiXCR and retained productive beta chains. Every entry covers one CDR3 protein and lists the most common genes and DNA from its rows. It is TCRdb's table, rather than the study itself, that gives the V and J calls and clone size. A total of under 35,000 distinct CDR3 sequences appear in this sample, less than 7% of them only once. The ten biggest clones cover over 20% of the sample.

The specimen sequenced was whole blood. The sequence is built from TRBV7-9 and TRBJ2-3; the junction holds 7 bases that match TRBD1. The TCR sequence derives from an adult who was a healthcare worker with PCR-confirmed SARS-CoV-2 infection or an uninfected control (not recorded which). Read as DNA, the sequence is TGTGCCAGCAGCTTTGCGCAGGGGGGCACAGATACGCAGTATTTT. This gives the protein CASSFAQGGTDTQYF.